The entry below gives a single TCR beta chain sequence along with its context. The antigen remains undetermined. This specimen comes from a study of T-cell memory formation after mild COVID-19. Study-wide results and caveats: Contracting CD4+ clones sat mainly in CM and EM; CD8+ in EMRA. Whereas later expanders leaned CD4+, clones contracting day 15 to 85 showed a balanced CD4/CD8 makeup. In pre-infection memory, a portion of responding clones appeared, which suggested that cross-reactive memory joined.

TCR alpha and TCR beta cDNA libraries carrying sample barcodes and UMIs were produced by 5'RACE using constant-segment primers. TCRdb reprocessed the 5' RACE reads via MiXCR and lists one record per CDR3 protein. The sample gives 540,000 or so distinct CDR3 sequences, about 20% of which show up once; under 15% is in the top ten. The CDR3 totals 13 residues. Germline V gene data show CDR1 as SQVTM and CDR2 as ANQGSEA. With 6 bases removed from V and 3 bases from J, the gap between germline ends came to 15 bases. V gene TRBV29-1 combines with J gene TRBJ2-7, with D perhaps being TRBD1 or TRBD2 (5 bases each). Sequenced input: PBMCs or a T cell subset sorted from them (not recorded which). This TCR came from an adult woman who had mild COVID-19 (a few samples of this study predate the infection). Cell type and time point are not known. DNA for the CDR3: TGCAGCGTGATCCCCGGGGCCGACTACGAGCAGTACTTC. Translation gives CSVIPGADYEQYF.